A selection of T cell receptor beta chains follows, all from one sample in a study of beta chain features in type 1 diabetes. Profiled with immunoSEQ multiplex PCR; TCRdb holds only in-frame clones, not every one. The sample lists about 740,000 clones; 13% were seen once. Sequencing used naive CD4+ T cells from blood. Receptors were obtained from a young man with type 1 diabetes. CDR3s include the opening cysteine and the closing phenylalanine or tryptophan. The order of the fields is CDR3 length, D gene, J gene, V gene, CDR3 protein. D genes are given only for firm matches.

>13|NA|TRBJ2-5|TRBV7-2
CASSTRSQETQYF
>16|NA|TRBJ2-1|TRBV2
CASSAWTAIRSNEQFF
>13|NA|TRBJ2-7|TRBV28
CASSLDQTGEQYF
>15|TRBD1|TRBJ1-5|TRBV5-6
CASSRTGFSNQPQHF
>16|NA|TRBJ2-3|TRBV18
CASSPRQSASTDTQYF
>16|NA|TRBJ1-2|TRBV6-6
CASTAHGQDDNYGYTF
>13|NA|TRBJ1-3|TRBV30
CAWRAASGNTIYF
>13|NA|TRBJ1-2|TRBV5-4
CASSSYGAGGYTF
>13|NA|TRBJ1-1|TRBV10-3
CAISAGLVTEAFF
>16|NA|TRBJ1-3|TRBV9
CASGQQAGPAGNTIYF
>11|NA|TRBJ1-5|TRBV6-1
CASRANQPQHF
>12|NA|TRBJ2-3|TRBV5-1
CASRSDADTQYF
>14|TRBD1|TRBJ2-5|TRBV29-1
CSVDGDSLSVVQYF
>12|NA|TRBJ1-5|TRBV29-1
CSARDSNQPQHF
>16|TRBD1|TRBJ2-5|TRBV9
CASSSPGQGITETQYF
>12|NA|TRBJ1-4|TRBV28
CASSFRNEKLFF
>16|TRBD1|TRBJ1-4|TRBV6-5
CASSYSITGGNEKLFF
>13|NA|TRBJ1-3|TRBV30
CAWGSSSGNTIYF
>13|TRBD1|TRBJ1-5|TRBV14
CASSLTGDQPQHF
>14|NA|TRBJ2-5|TRBV10-3
CAIATDVVLETQYF
>13|TRBD1|TRBJ1-1|TRBV29-1
CSGDRGRGTEAFF
>15|NA|TRBJ1-4|TRBV7-2
CASRPTGGTNEKLFF
>12|NA|TRBJ1-2|TRBV18
CASSREGTGYTF
>15|NA|TRBJ2-2|TRBV5-6
CASSFLQGEDGELFF
>13|NA|TRBJ1-6|TRBV2
CASSPGAYSPLHF
>14|TRBD2|TRBJ2-3|TRBV9
CASSRGGGTDTQYF
>14|TRBD1|TRBJ1-6|TRBV15
CATSRTTGESPLHF
>14|TRBD1|TRBJ1-4|TRBV10-3
CAIGKTGSGEKLFF
>16|TRBD2|TRBJ2-7|TRBV5-1
CASSLRTSGVSYEQYF